This T cell receptor (beta chain) is drawn from a study of graft-versus-host responses after intestinal transplantation. Across the study: Anti-thymocyte globulin was used for induction in all recipients, who then took tacrolimus and steroids for approximately 3 years. General observations from the study: Recipient marrow contained GvH clones, some of which appeared first in ileum or blood.

CDR1 is MNHNS, CDR2 SASEGT, per germline. This CDR3 contains 15 residues. Trimming removed 6 bases from V and 0 bases from J; junction bases left unmatched: 8. Using immunoSEQ multiplex PCR, the repertoire was profiled, and TCRdb retains in-frame clones only, with some absent. Of about 29,000 clones listed, 87% are singletons. To note about this clone: Its antigen is still unknown.

The sequenced sample was PBMCs, obtained 450 to 480 days after intestinal transplantation. The TCR comes from a human patient who received an intestinal transplant, so some T cells may come from the graft donor. The V gene is TRBV6-1, the J gene TRBJ2-7; TRBD1 matches at 7 bases. CDR3: CASRGTDSPSYEQYF. The CDR3 nucleotides are TGTGCCAGCAGGGGGACAGACTCTCCCTCCTACGAGCAGTACTTC.